This T cell receptor (beta chain) was retrieved from a study of T cells after yellow fever vaccination. Study context: Any fraction with a low cell number was prepared using SMART-Seq v4 Ultra Low Input.

Germline V gene lookup returns CDR1 SGHTA and CDR2 FQGTGA. This CDR3 has 13 amino acids. The V gene lost 4 bases and the J gene lost 4 bases, with 10 bases spanning the gap. TCRdb ran MiXCR on the 5' RACE reads and lists one entry per CDR3 protein. There are approximately 330,000 distinct CDR3 sequences in the sample; 9.5% to 15% occur only once, and roughly 3% lies in the top ten. The rearrangement uses TRBV7-3 and TRBJ1-1; tentatively, D is TRBD1 (5 bases). The TCR comes from a man aged 18 to 30 who received the YFV17D yellow fever vaccine. The sample here was CD4+ T cells sorted from PBMCs, taken 15 days after the yellow fever booster vaccination. This CDR3 reads CASSSRGSTEAFF. The CDR3 DNA is TGTGCCAGCAGCTCACGGGGCAGCACTGAAGCTTTCTTT.